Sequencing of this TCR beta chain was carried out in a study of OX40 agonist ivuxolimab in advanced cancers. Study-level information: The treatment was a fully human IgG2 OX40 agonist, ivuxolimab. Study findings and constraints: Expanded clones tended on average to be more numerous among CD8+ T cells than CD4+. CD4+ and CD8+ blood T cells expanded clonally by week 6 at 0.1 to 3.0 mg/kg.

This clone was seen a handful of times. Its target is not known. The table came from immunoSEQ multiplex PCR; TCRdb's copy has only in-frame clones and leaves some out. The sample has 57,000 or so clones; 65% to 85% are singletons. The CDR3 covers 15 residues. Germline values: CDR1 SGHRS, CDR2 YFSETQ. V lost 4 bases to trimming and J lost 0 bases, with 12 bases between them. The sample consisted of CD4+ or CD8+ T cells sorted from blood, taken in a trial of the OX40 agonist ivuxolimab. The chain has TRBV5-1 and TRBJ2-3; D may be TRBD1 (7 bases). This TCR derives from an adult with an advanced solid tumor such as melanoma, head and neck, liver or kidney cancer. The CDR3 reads CASSRQGGSTDTQYF. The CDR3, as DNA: TGCGCCAGCAGCCGACAGGGAGGAAGCACAGATACGCAGTATTTT. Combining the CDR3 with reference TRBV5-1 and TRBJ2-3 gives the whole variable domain KAGVTQTPRYLIKTRGQQVTLSCSPISGHRSVSWYQQTPGQGLQFLFEYFSETQRNKGNFPGRFSGRQFSNSRSEMNVSTLELGDSALYLCASSRQGGSTDTQYFGPGTRLTVL.